The 8 T cell receptor beta chains given below trace back to one sample, sequenced in a study of blood T cell repertoires in COVID-19. Some clones are missing from TCRdb's copy, which holds only in-frame ones; the method was immunoSEQ multiplex PCR. The table shows fewer than 350,000 clones, with approximately 88% occurring only once. What was sequenced was PBMCs or T cells enriched from blood (not recorded which). These receptors originate from a man in his fifties or sixties who had recovered from COVID-19.

V gene TRBV11-2 combines with J gene TRBJ2-2; TRBD1 matches at 8 bases. This CDR3 comprises 19 residues. V gave up 4 bases and J gave up 4 bases; unmatched junction bases: 17. From germline, CDR1 is SGHAT and CDR2 FQNNGV. For the CDR3, the DNA is TGTGCCAGCAGCTCTTCCGGGACAGGACTAACACGGGGCACCGGGGAGCTGTTTTTT. Protein: CASSSSGTGLTRGTGELFF.

The chain links TRBV3-1 (or the pseudogene TRBV3-2) to TRBJ1-1, with D tentatively TRBD1 (6 bases). This CDR3 has 17 residues. Deletions cut 5 bases from V and 5 bases from J, with 24 bases between. Looked up from germline, CDR1 is LGHDT and CDR2 is YNNKEL (reference sequence). CDR3 sequence: CASSSGRGQGGRTEAFF. The CDR3 nucleotides read TGTGCCAGCAGCTCCGGGCGGGGGCAGGGAGGTAGGACTGAAGCTTTCTTT.

The chain links TRBV27 to TRBJ1-4; 7 nucleotides line up with TRBD1. The CDR3 is 17 residues long. CDR1 is MNHEY and CDR2 is SMNVEV in the germline V gene (reference sequence). J lost 8 bases, V lost 4 bases, and 16 bases had no gene match. CDR3 DNA: TGTGCCAGCAGTTCCCGACAGGGCAACCGGGGCGGAGAAAAACTGTTTTTT. Protein: CASSSRQGNRGGEKLFF.

This clone was seen only a few times. This chain links TRBV2 with TRBJ1-2; 7 bases are shared with TRBD1. The CDR3 sequence is 12 residues long. Germline lookup yields CDR1 SNHLY and CDR2 FYNNEI. The V segment lost 6 bases and the J segment 6 bases; nucleotides outside the gene matches: 4. DNA for the CDR3: TGTGCCAGCAGACAGGGGATCGATGGCTACACCTTC. Translation: CASRQGIDGYTF.

The chain joins TRBV18 to TRBJ1-6, with a possible D match to TRBD1 (5 bases). The CDR3 is made up of 14 amino acids. Germline CDR1 and CDR2: KGHSH and LQKENI. V was shortened by 4 bases and J by 5 bases, with 9 bases between the two germline ends. The CDR3 sequence is CASSLRQNNSPLHF. In DNA, the CDR3 is TGTGCCAGCTCACTCCGACAGAATAATTCACCCCTCCACTTT.

The rearrangement joins TRBV28 to TRBJ1-2, with 8 bases lining up with TRBD1. Trimming cost V 5 bases and J 2 bases; bases outside gene matches: 10. Germline V lookup: CDR1 MDHEN, CDR2 SYDVKM. This CDR3 contains 16 residues. The CDR3 DNA sequence: TGTGCCAGCAGTGGATCGGCCTGGGACAGGAACTATGGCTACACCTTC. As protein: CASSGSAWDRNYGYTF.

The chain couples TRBV5-4 to TRBJ2-5, with D tentatively TRBD1 (6 bases). Germline V gene data show CDR1 as SGHNT and CDR2 as YYREEE (reference sequence). This CDR3 comprises 14 residues. The V end lost 5 bases, the J end lost 1 base, and 12 bases lay between the germline ends. The CDR3 DNA reads as TGTGCCAGCAGTCAACTAGGGGGCCAAGAGACCCAGTACTTC. Protein sequence: CASSQLGGQETQYF. Full variable domain (missing parts from reference TRBV5-4 and TRBJ2-5): ETGVTQSPTHLIKTRGQQVTLRCSSQSGHNTVSWYQQALGQGPQFIFQYYREEENGRGNFPPRFSGLQFPNYSSELNVNALELDDSALYLCASSQLGGQETQYFGPGTRLLVL.

V and J are TRBV9 and TRBJ2-3; D is unresolved. The CDR3 has 15 amino acids. The V gene lost 1 base and the J gene lost 6 bases, with 15 bases spanning the gap. The germline V gene encodes CDR1 SGDLS and CDR2 YYNGEE. The CDR3 bases are TGTGCCAGCAGCGTATTGGAGACTGGTAGGGATACGCAGTATTTT. Amino acid sequence: CASSVLETGRDTQYF.